This passage covers 13 T cell receptor beta chains from one sample sequenced in a study of blood T cell repertoires in COVID-19. Sequencing used immunoSEQ multiplex PCR; TCRdb keeps in-frame clones, though not all of them. Counted here are some 240,000 clones, around 83% occurring once; the ten biggest clones make up 9.7%. The sequenced sample consisted of peripheral blood. The source of these receptors is a man aged 50-60 years with active or convalescent COVID-19.

J is TRBJ1-1 and V is TRBV10-2, with a possible D match to TRBD1 (6 bases). CDR3 length: 15 residues. Germline CDR1 WSHSY, CDR2 SAAADI. Trimming pared 4 bases from V and 7 bases from J, leaving 19 bases between. The CDR3 sequence is CASSAHVTQGSEAFF. DNA of the CDR3: TGCGCCAGCAGTGCCCATGTGACCCAGGGGAGTGAAGCTTTCTTT.

The chain carries TRBV27 and TRBJ2-2; D gene unclear. This CDR3 has 13 residues. Germline V gene sequence: CDR1 MNHEY, CDR2 SMNVEV (reference sequence). Trimming left V 2 bases short and J 6 bases short, with 7 bases between. The CDR3 DNA is TGTGCCAGCAGTTTACGCGGCCCCGGGGAGCTGTTTTTT. Its protein is CASSLRGPGELFF.

The chain has TRBV28 and TRBJ1-6; TRBD1 aligns across 8 bases. The CDR3 runs to 15 residues. J lost 3 bases, V lost 6 bases, and 4 bases had no gene match. The V gene's germline CDR1 is MDHEN and CDR2 SYDVKM. The chain's CDR3 is CASSNGQGYNSPLHF. For the CDR3, the DNA is TGTGCCAGCAGCAACGGACAGGGCTATAATTCACCCCTCCACTTT.

The rearrangement uses TRBV5-8 and TRBJ2-7, with 8 bases that match TRBD2. The CDR3 consists of 15 residues. CDR1 and CDR2 from the germline V gene are SGHTS and YDEGEE. V lost 3 bases, J lost 0 bases, and 5 bases stayed unmatched. In nucleotides, the CDR3 is TGTGCCAGCAGCTCACTAGCGGCTTACTCCTACGAGCAGTACTTC. It is translated as CASSSLAAYSYEQYF.

V gene TRBV19 combines with J gene TRBJ1-6; TRBD1 matches at 7 bases. The length of the CDR3 is 14 residues. Germline V lookup: CDR1 LNHDA, CDR2 SQIVND (reference sequence). V shed 2 bases, J shed 8 bases, and the junction held 3 bases outside the gene matches. The CDR3 is CASSITGEDSPLHF. The CDR3 nucleotides are TGTGCCAGTAGTATAACAGGGGAGGATTCACCCCTCCACTTT.

The V gene is TRBV4-1, the J gene TRBJ2-7, with 11 bases aligning to TRBD2. This CDR3 has 17 amino acids. Germline V gene data show CDR1 as MGHRA and CDR2 as YSYEKL. V shed 1 base and J 3 bases; nucleotides not matched to a gene: 8. The CDR3 is CASSQGFLGLADYEQYF. The CDR3 coding sequence is TGCGCCAGCAGCCAAGGATTTTTGGGACTAGCGGACTACGAGCAGTACTTC.

The gene calls are TRBV11-2 and TRBJ2-7; D possibly corresponds to TRBD1 (6 bases). CDR1 and CDR2 (germline): SGHAT, FQNNGV. The CDR3 sequence is 14 residues long. Trimming cost V 1 base and J 1 base, with 8 bases left between them. The CDR3 nucleotides read TGTGCCAGCAGCTTAGGACAGGCTTCCTACGAGCAGTACTTC. Its translation: CASSLGQASYEQYF.

The chain has TRBV19 and TRBJ1-2; D remains unclear. The CDR3 covers 11 residues. V was cut by 6 bases and J by 2 bases, with 4 bases left in between. Germline V gene lookup returns CDR1 LNHDA and CDR2 SQIVND (reference sequence). In nucleotides, the CDR3 is TGTGCCAGTAGCAAAAACTATGGCTACACCTTC. Its protein is CASSKNYGYTF.

The V call is TRBV10-3, the J call TRBJ2-6; D may be TRBD1 (6 bases). Trimming shortened V by 2 bases and J by 3 bases, and 11 bases separated the two germline ends. CDR3 length equals 16 residues. CDR1 is ENHRY and CDR2 is SYGVKD in the germline V gene. The CDR3 sequence: CAISEGRGGGANVLTF. CDR3 sequence (DNA): TGTGCCATCAGTGAGGGCAGGGGCGGTGGGGCCAACGTCCTGACTTTC.

The J gene is TRBJ1-5, the V gene TRBV3-1 (or the pseudogene TRBV3-2); a possible D gene is TRBD1 (5 bases). With 3 bases removed from V and 0 bases from J, the gap between germline ends came to 12 bases. Germline V gene data show CDR1 as LGHDT and CDR2 as YNNKEL (reference sequence). The CDR3 covers 16 residues. CDR3 nucleotide sequence: TGTGCCAGCAGCCAGGGGCAGGCCAATAGCAATCAGCCCCAGCATTTT. This gives the protein CASSQGQANSNQPQHF.

The chain has TRBV4-1 and TRBJ2-7; TRBD1 aligns across 8 bases. This CDR3 has 15 amino acids. The V and J ends lost 4 bases and 7 bases, in that order; junction bases with no gene match: 12. CDR1 and CDR2 (germline): MGHRA, YSYEKL. The CDR3 reads CASSLGPQGAREQYF. CDR3 sequence (DNA): TGCGCCAGCAGCCTCGGCCCCCAGGGGGCGCGGGAGCAGTACTTC.

The V call is TRBV19, the J call TRBJ1-1; possible D gene TRBD1, 6 bases. Germline values: CDR1 LNHDA, CDR2 SQIVND (reference sequence). V lost 9 bases to trimming and J lost 3 bases, with 8 bases between them. The CDR3 spans 11 residues. DNA of the CDR3: TGTGCCAGCAGGGGATACACTGAAGCTTTCTTT. Its translation is CASRGYTEAFF. The entire variable domain, with the rest obtained from reference TRBV19 and TRBJ1-1, is as follows: DGGITQSPKYLFRKEGQNVTLSCEQNLNHDAMYWYRQDPGQGLRLIYYSQIVNDFQKGDIAEGYSVSREKKESFPLTVTSAQKNPTAFYLCASRGYTEAFFGQGTRLTVV.

The chain joins TRBV6-7 to TRBJ2-7; 8 nucleotides match TRBD2. TRBV6-7 carries the ORF label, with uncertain function. The CDR3 is made up of 17 amino acids. V lost 0 bases, J lost 1 base, and 8 bases stayed unmatched. The CDR3 protein is CASSYSRKREPSYEQYF. The CDR3 DNA reads TGTGCCAGCAGTTACTCGAGGAAGCGGGAGCCTTCCTACGAGCAGTACTTC.